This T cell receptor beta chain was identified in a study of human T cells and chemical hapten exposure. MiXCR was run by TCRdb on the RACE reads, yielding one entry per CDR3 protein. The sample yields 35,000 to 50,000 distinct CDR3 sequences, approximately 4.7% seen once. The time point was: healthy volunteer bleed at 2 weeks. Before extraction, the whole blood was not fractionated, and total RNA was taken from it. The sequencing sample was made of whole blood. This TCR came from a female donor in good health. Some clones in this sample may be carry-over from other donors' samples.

CDR3 protein: CASSLFQGTSSYNEQFF. CDR3 sequence (DNA): TGTGCCAGCAGTTTATTCCAGGGGACTAGCTCCTACAATGAGCAGTTCTTC. The V call is TRBV12-3 or TRBV12-4, the J call TRBJ2-1, with 8 bases lining up with TRBD2. Germline trimming cut 2 bases from V and 0 bases from J; bases unmatched to any gene: 6. There are 17 residues in the CDR3.